Below, 23 T cell receptor beta chains from the same sample are listed, as sequenced in a study (dated by TCRdb to 2013 to 2016). The library was generated by 5' RACE. Sequenced using an Illumina MiSeq. TCRdb redid the processing of the public reads, applying fastp at Q25 and MiXCR, and retained in-frame beta chains. Every distinct CDR3 protein forms one entry, paired with its most common genes and DNA. This sample comprises about 54,000 distinct CDR3 sequences, 17% of them detected only once. The ten most abundant clones make up approximately 2.5% of the sample. The sequencing input was naive CD4+ T cells sorted from blood. The intended sense of this specimen's cell subset or site label: naive CD4+ T cells, CD4+CD45RA+CD25-. These receptor sequences come from a female donor with breast cancer.

This clonotype was seen ten or more times. V is TRBV7-6 and J is TRBJ2-2; 9 bases align to TRBD2. This CDR3 is built from 15 residues. CDR1 is SGHVS, CDR2 FNYEAQ, per germline. Trimming cost V 5 bases and J 7 bases; bases outside gene matches: 8. CDR3 sequence: CASSRAGGHGGELFF. DNA for the CDR3: TGTGCCAGCAGCCGAGCGGGAGGCCATGGCGGGGAGCTGTTTTTT.

This chain uses TRBV3-1 with TRBJ1-1; D call uncertain. The germline V gene encodes CDR1 LGHDT and CDR2 YNNKEL (reference sequence). Trimming removed 1 base at V and 6 bases at J, with 15 bases between. CDR3 length equals 15 residues. The DNA of the CDR3 is TGTGCCAGCAGCCAAGGTCGCGCCCAAGGAGCTGAAGCTTTCTTT. Protein sequence: CASSQGRAQGAEAFF. The variable domain in full, with the rest retrieved from reference TRBV3-1 and TRBJ1-1, is DTAVSQTPKYLVTQMGNDKSIKCEQNLGHDTMYWYKQDSKKFLKIMFSYNNKELIINETVPNRFSPKSPDKAHLNLHINSLELGDSAVYFCASSQGRAQGAEAFFGQGTRLTVV.

This clonotype showed up just a few times. J is TRBJ1-1 and V is TRBV9, with unresolved D. Germline CDR1 reads SGDLS; CDR2 reads YYNGEE. The CDR3 is made up of 14 amino acids. Trimming took off 3 bases at V and 0 bases at J, with 9 bases between the two ends. CDR3: CASSAQLMNTEAFF. DNA of the CDR3: TGTGCCAGCAGCGCTCAACTCATGAACACTGAAGCTTTCTTT.

This clonotype was recorded a few times. V and J are TRBV29-1 and TRBJ2-7, with D tentatively TRBD2 (6 bases). Germline CDR1 and CDR2: SQVTM and ANQGSEA. V was shortened by 0 bases and J by 2 bases, with 11 bases between the two germline ends. The CDR3 covers 14 residues. CDR3 sequence reads: CSVEEGSGAYEQYF. In nucleotides, the CDR3 is TGCAGCGTTGAAGAGGGGTCGGGAGCCTACGAGCAGTACTTC.

This clonotype was picked up many times. The V and J genes are TRBV4-1 and TRBJ2-1; 9 nucleotides agree with TRBD2. This CDR3 comprises 15 residues. With 1 base clipped from V and 4 bases from J, the junction kept 2 bases outside the gene matches. Germline CDR1 MGHRA, CDR2 YSYEKL. CDR3 residues: CASSQGLAGYNEQFF. The CDR3 coding sequence is TGCGCCAGCAGCCAAGGTCTAGCGGGGTACAATGAGCAGTTCTTC.

The rearrangement uses TRBV21-1 and TRBJ2-7; the table's D call of TRBD2 was not tested on the DNA. TRBV21-1 is listed as a pseudogene. The CDR3 extends over 17 amino acids. CDR3 sequence: CASSKVEWPSKPYEQYF. The DNA of the CDR3 is TGTGCCAGCAGCAAAGTCGAATGGCCCTCCAAACCTTACGAGCAGTACTTC.

The sample holds a few counts of this clonotype. The chain carries TRBV20-1 and TRBJ2-2; 11 bases match TRBD2. The CDR3 is made up of 17 amino acids. Trimming removed 2 bases from V and 0 bases from J; junction bases left unmatched: 5. The V gene's germline CDR1 is DFQATT and CDR2 SNEGSKA (reference sequence). The CDR3 bases are TGCAGTGCTAGACCGACTAGCGGGAAATCGAACACCGGGGAGCTGTTTTTT. Translation gives CSARPTSGKSNTGELFF.

This clonotype showed up just a few times. This rearrangement joins TRBV4-1 to TRBJ1-4; D is undetermined. V lost 1 base to trimming and J lost 8 bases, with 11 bases between them. The CDR3 has 14 residues. Germline V gene sequence: CDR1 MGHRA, CDR2 YSYEKL. The CDR3 DNA reads TGCGCCAGCAGCCAAGTGTTGAGAAAGGAAAAACTGTTTTTT. This gives the protein CASSQVLRKEKLFF.

The chain has TRBV6-2 or TRBV6-3 and TRBJ2-1; D not certain. This CDR3 is 16 amino acids long. The germline gives CDR1 MNHEY, CDR2 SVGEGT. V was trimmed by 4 bases and J by 4 bases, leaving 17 bases between them. CDR3 nucleotide sequence: TGTGCCAGCAGTTTGTTAGGGTTGTGGATTTACAATGAGCAGTTCTTC. Translating it yields CASSLLGLWIYNEQFF.

The genes are TRBV7-8 and TRBJ1-1; no clear D. This CDR3 is 14 amino acids long. Germline CDR1 SGHVS, CDR2 FQNEAQ. Trimming shortened V by 5 bases and J by 3 bases, and 13 bases separated the two germline ends. The CDR3 is CASSLTHPDTEAFF. The CDR3, as DNA: TGTGCCAGCAGCCTCACCCACCCGGACACTGAAGCTTTCTTT.

This clonotype has ten or more counts. This chain uses TRBV4-1 with TRBJ1-1, with D hard to call. Trimming removed 3 bases at V and 5 bases at J, with 7 bases between. CDR1 is MGHRA, CDR2 YSYEKL, per germline. There are 12 residues in the CDR3. CDR3 bases: TGCGCCAGCAGCCAGGGGTTTACTGAAGCTTTCTTT. It codes for CASSQGFTEAFF.

This clonotype was observed a handful of times. The V call is TRBV3-1, the J call TRBJ1-2, with 8 bases matching TRBD1. The CDR3 length is 14 residues. With V trimmed by 3 bases and J by 5 bases, 5 bases remained unmatched. The V gene's germline CDR1 is LGHDT and CDR2 YNNKEL (reference sequence). The CDR3 DNA is TGTGCCAGCAGCCAGAGACAGGGGAAGTATGGCTACACCTTC. This gives the protein CASSQRQGKYGYTF.

The rearrangement uses TRBV7-2 and TRBJ1-2, with 8 bases identical to TRBD1. The J segment lost 6 bases and the V segment lost 4 bases, leaving 7 bases of the junction unmatched. This CDR3 is 14 amino acids long. Germline V gene lookup returns CDR1 SGHTA and CDR2 FQGNSA. CDR3 in amino acids: CASSSWDRSNGYTF. DNA for the CDR3: TGTGCCAGCAGCTCCTGGGACAGGAGCAATGGCTACACCTTC.

This clonotype appeared many times. The chain combines TRBV20-1 with TRBJ1-1, with 8 bases identical to TRBD1. The germline V gene encodes CDR1 DFQATT and CDR2 SNEGSKA (reference sequence). With V trimmed by 1 base and J by 1 base, 5 bases remained unmatched. The length of the CDR3 is 15 residues. CDR3 sequence (DNA): TGCAGTGCTAGAGGAAGACAGGGGACGAACACTGAAGCTTTCTTT. Amino acids: CSARGRQGTNTEAFF.

V gene TRBV5-1 combines with J gene TRBJ2-7; the D call may be TRBD1 or TRBD2 (5 bases each). This CDR3 is 16 amino acids long. Trimming removed 0 bases from V and 2 bases from J, with 15 bases in between. Germline V gene sequence: CDR1 SGHRS, CDR2 YFSETQ. The CDR3 nucleotides are TGCGCCAGCAGCTTGGGTGAGATGGGGACGACCTACGAGCAGTACTTC. Translation: CASSLGEMGTTYEQYF.

V usage is TRBV5-1 and J usage is TRBJ2-5; D unclear. CDR1 and CDR2 from the germline V gene are SGHRS and YFSETQ. CDR3 length: 14 residues. Trimming left V 2 bases short and J 0 bases short, with 8 bases between. In DNA, the CDR3 is TGCGCCAGCAGCTTTGGATCGTACCAAGAGACCCAGTACTTC. Its protein is CASSFGSYQETQYF.

This clonotype was counted a few times. The chain is built from TRBV18 and TRBJ2-7; TRBD1 matches 7 bases. The germline CDR1 and CDR2 sequences are KGHSH and LQKENI. This CDR3 spans 16 amino acids. Trimming removed 6 bases from V and 2 bases from J; junction bases left unmatched: 13. CDR3 DNA: TGTGCCAGCTCCACCGTAAAGGGACAGCCAGCCTACGAGCAGTACTTC. Protein product: CASSTVKGQPAYEQYF.

The table lists this clonotype with many counts. CDR3 bases: TGTGCCAGCAGCCCCCGACGCATCAACACTGAAGCTTTCTTT. Its protein product is CASSPRRINTEAFF. The chain couples TRBV9 to TRBJ1-1; D gene uncertain. This CDR3 has 14 residues. Trimming took 4 bases from V and 2 from J, leaving 12 bases between them. Germline CDR1 reads SGDLS; CDR2 reads YYNGEE.

V is TRBV29-1 and J is TRBJ2-5; D is unclear. Germline V gives CDR1 SQVTM, CDR2 ANQGSEA. This CDR3 region has 15 residues. The ends were cut back, 5 bases at V and 4 bases at J, with 20 bases in the middle. The CDR3 DNA is TGCAGCGTTCCCGCCTCCTTCGAGGCGTTAGAGACCCAGTACTTC. This codes for CSVPASFEALETQYF.

This chain uses TRBV6-1 with TRBJ1-5, with D tentatively TRBD1 (5 bases). With 5 bases removed from V and 4 bases from J, the gap between germline ends came to 15 bases. In germline, CDR1 is MNHNS, CDR2 SASEGT. This CDR3 region has 15 residues. The CDR3 DNA is TGTGCCAGCAGTACTATGGACACTTTTAATCAGCCCCAGCATTTT. The encoded protein is CASSTMDTFNQPQHF.

Only a few counts were recorded for this clonotype. This chain connects TRBV5-6 to TRBJ2-5; D is uncertain. From germline, CDR1 is SGHDT and CDR2 YYEEEE. The CDR3 runs to 11 residues. V lost 5 bases and J 2 bases, leaving 4 bases between the germline ends. The DNA for the CDR3 is TGTGCCAGCAGGTATCAAGAGACCCAGTACTTC. This gives the protein CASRYQETQYF.

The chain uses TRBV5-6 and TRBJ2-5, with a possible D match to TRBD2 (5 bases). The CDR3 runs 15 residues. Between the trimmed V and J ends, which lost 4 bases and 5 bases, there was a span of 18 bases. CDR1 is SGHDT, CDR2 YYEEEE, per germline. The CDR3 reads CASSPTPGWTETQYF. CDR3 coding DNA: TGTGCCAGCAGCCCTACTCCGGGATGGACGGAGACCCAGTACTTC.

The chain couples TRBV29-1 to TRBJ1-5; TRBD1 is a possible D gene (5 bases). Trimming removed 3 bases at V and 13 bases at J, with 16 bases between. The CDR3 is 12 residues long. Looked up from germline, CDR1 is SQVTM and CDR2 is ANQGSEA. DNA for the CDR3: TGCAGCGTTGAGAGGGGTTCAGATACGCAGCATTTT. Encoded protein: CSVERGSDTQHF. Complete variable domain (other parts from reference TRBV29-1 and TRBJ1-5): SAVISQKPSRDICQRGTSLTIQCQVDSQVTMMFWYRQQPGQSLTLIATANQGSEATYESGFVIDKFPISRPNLTFSTLTVSNMSPEDSSIYLCSVERGSDTQHFGDGTRLSIL.